The 24 T cell receptor beta chains given below trace back to one sample, sequenced in a study of CD8+ T cells in alopecia areata. Reverse transcription of extracted RNA yielded cDNA, which provided the sequencing template. Measured with immunoSEQ multiplex PCR; TCRdb has only the in-frame clones, and not every one. The sample holds about 200,000 clones, roughly three fifths seen once. Material: CD8+ T cells sorted from blood. These receptor sequences come from a human donor in good health.

V gene TRBV4-1 combines with J gene TRBJ1-2; 7 bases are shared with TRBD1. The CDR3 is made up of 15 amino acids. V was clipped by 2 bases and J by 4 bases; unmatched bases: 7. The germline CDR1 and CDR2 sequences are MGHRA and YSYEKL. The chain's CDR3 is CASSQSTGVSYGYTF. Here the CDR3 DNA reads TGCGCCAGCAGCCAATCTACAGGGGTGAGCTATGGCTACACCTTC.

This chain's CDR3 is CASSPTVAPEAFF. The CDR3 DNA follows: TGTGCCAGCAGCCCGACAGTGGCCCCTGAAGCTTTCTTT. The V gene is TRBV9, the J gene TRBJ1-1, with a tentative D call TRBD1 (5 bases). The CDR3 is made up of 13 amino acids. The V and J ends lost 4 bases and 6 bases respectively, with 13 bases between them. Germline-derived CDR1 and CDR2 are SGDLS and YYNGEE.

This chain joins TRBV7-9 and TRBJ2-7; 8 positions agree with TRBD1. This CDR3 has 15 amino acids. From germline, CDR1 is SEHNR and CDR2 FQNEAQ (reference sequence). The V segment lost 2 bases and the J segment 1 base; nucleotides outside the gene matches: 4. CDR3 sequence (DNA): TGTGCCAGCAGCTTATCCGGACAGGGATCCTACGAGCAGTACTTC. It is translated as CASSLSGQGSYEQYF.

The chain combines TRBV4-1 with TRBJ1-2, with D possibly TRBD1 on 5 matching bases. V lost 2 bases and J 2 bases, leaving 18 bases between the germline ends. This CDR3 spans 17 amino acids. In germline, CDR1 is MGHRA, CDR2 YSYEKL. The CDR3 region is CASSQLPGGKSNYGYTF. DNA for the CDR3: TGCGCCAGCAGCCAACTTCCGGGGGGGAAGTCAAACTATGGCTACACCTTC.

This chain links TRBV5-6 with TRBJ1-2, with 10 bases matching TRBD1. The CDR3 is 14 amino acids. The V gene end was trimmed by 4 bases and the J gene end by 4 bases; junction bases not matched to a gene: 4. CDR1 is SGHDT and CDR2 is YYEEEE in the germline V gene. CDR3 nucleotide sequence: TGTGCCAGCAGCGACGGGACAGGGGCCTATGGCTACACCTTC. It encodes CASSDGTGAYGYTF.

J is TRBJ2-1 and V is TRBV7-9, with D unresolved. The CDR3 is made up of 16 amino acids. Trimming cost V 5 bases and J 0 bases, with 14 bases left between them. Germline CDR1 and CDR2: SEHNR and FQNEAQ (reference sequence). The CDR3 loop reads CASSPAVSRSYNEQFF. The CDR3 DNA reads TGTGCCAGCAGCCCAGCAGTATCCCGCTCCTACAATGAGCAGTTCTTC.

The V and J genes are TRBV27 and TRBJ2-1; a weak D match, TRBD2 (6 bases). This CDR3 has 15 residues. The ends were cut back, 5 bases at V and 5 bases at J, with 16 bases in the middle. Per germline, CDR1 MNHEY and CDR2 SMNVEV (reference sequence). Here the CDR3 DNA reads TGTGCCAGCAGTAGCGCGTGGGGGGTCCACAATGAGCAGTTCTTC. Translating it yields CASSSAWGVHNEQFF.

The rearrangement joins TRBV5-4 to TRBJ1-4, with D uncertain. CDR3 length equals 14 residues. The germline gives CDR1 SGHNT, CDR2 YYREEE (reference sequence). Trimming cost V 0 bases and J 7 bases, with 10 bases left between them. The CDR3 bases are TGTGCCAGCAGCTTGGGAGGCGGCTTTGAAAAACTGTTTTTT. Amino acids: CASSLGGGFEKLFF.

The chain employs TRBV5-1 and TRBJ1-1; D call uncertain. Germline V gene sequence: CDR1 SGHRS, CDR2 YFSETQ. The CDR3 has 11 residues. V was pared by 6 bases and J by 1 base, with 4 bases between. CDR3 coding DNA: TGCGCCAGCAAACAGAACACTGAAGCTTTCTTT. Encoded protein: CASKQNTEAFF.

This clone was recorded a few times. The CDR3 is CASSALAGGGEQYF. The CDR3 DNA reads TGTGCCAGCAGCGCTTTGGCGGGGGGAGGCGAGCAGTACTTC. The chain joins TRBV9 to TRBJ2-7, with 8 bases that match TRBD2. The CDR3 runs 14 residues. The V gene's germline CDR1 is SGDLS and CDR2 YYNGEE. With V trimmed by 3 bases and J by 6 bases, 8 bases remained unmatched.

This clone has only one observation. The CDR3 spells CASSRLAGTLQETQYF. CDR3 nucleotide sequence: TGTGCCAGTTCGAGACTAGCGGGGACCCTCCAAGAGACCCAGTACTTC. The rearrangement links TRBV27 to TRBJ2-5, with 11 bases fitting TRBD2. Losses at the gene ends were 9 bases for V and 1 base for J; bases not matched to a gene: 10. Germline V gene data show CDR1 as MNHEY and CDR2 as SMNVEV (reference sequence). This CDR3 comprises 16 residues.

The J gene is TRBJ2-1, the V gene TRBV13, with 7 bases lining up with TRBD2. The CDR3 is 16 residues long. Germline values: CDR1 PRHDT, CDR2 FYEKMQ (reference sequence). V was pared by 2 bases and J by 3 bases, with 7 bases of the junction left unmatched. CDR3 sequence reads: CASSLLAGVSYNEQFF. The CDR3 DNA reads as TGTGCCAGCAGCTTACTCGCGGGGGTGAGCTACAATGAGCAGTTCTTC. Full variable domain (rest looked up from reference TRBV13 and TRBJ2-1): AAGVIQSPRHLIKEKRETATLKCYPIPRHDTVYWYQQGPGQDPQFLISFYEKMQSDKGSIPDRFSAQQFSDYHSELNMSSLELGDSALYFCASSLLAGVSYNEQFFGPGTRLTVL.

The V call is TRBV7-9, the J call TRBJ1-1; D call uncertain. Per germline, CDR1 SEHNR and CDR2 FQNEAQ (reference sequence). This CDR3 spans 11 amino acids. Trimming removed 4 bases from V and 5 bases from J, with 5 bases in between. CDR3 sequence: CASSYETEAFF. In nucleotides, the CDR3 is TGTGCCAGCAGCTATGAAACTGAAGCTTTCTTT.

This clone was recorded a few times. The chain's CDR3 is CASSLLDTIYF. CDR3 sequence (DNA): TGTGCCAGCAGCTTACTTGACACCATATATTTT. The chain joins TRBV7-9 to TRBJ1-3; D remains unclear. The CDR3 sequence is 11 residues long. The V gene lost 2 bases and the J gene lost 8 bases, with 4 bases spanning the gap. Germline values: CDR1 SEHNR, CDR2 FQNEAQ (reference sequence).

A single count supports this clone. This rearrangement joins TRBV29-1 to TRBJ2-7; perhaps TRBD2 as D (6 bases). The germline V gene encodes CDR1 SQVTM and CDR2 ANQGSEA. The ends were cut back, 3 bases at V and 6 bases at J, with 9 bases in the middle. This CDR3 is 11 amino acids long. In DNA form, the CDR3 reads TGCAGCGTTGATGAGGAGGGCGAGCAGTACTTC. This gives the protein CSVDEEGEQYF.

V and J are TRBV5-1 and TRBJ1-2; maybe TRBD1 (5 bases). V gave up 4 bases and J gave up 2 bases, with 15 bases separating them. The CDR3 length is 15 residues. Germline V lookup: CDR1 SGHRS, CDR2 YFSETQ. CDR3 amino acids: CASSHPSGGNYGYTF. The CDR3 DNA reads TGCGCCAGCAGCCATCCCTCCGGGGGAAACTATGGCTACACCTTC.

This clone is a singleton in its sample. The genes are TRBV25-1 and TRBJ1-1; TRBD1 matches at 11 bases. Losses at the gene ends were 4 bases for V and 1 base for J; bases not matched to a gene: 2. The V gene's germline CDR1 is MGHDK and CDR2 SYGVNS. CDR3 size: 15 residues. CDR3 nucleotides: TGTGCCAGCAGTGTTGGGACAGGGGGGAACACTGAAGCTTTCTTT. This codes for CASSVGTGGNTEAFF. The whole variable domain, filled in from reference TRBV25-1 and TRBJ1-1, reads EADIYQTPRYLVIGTGKKITLECSQTMGHDKMYWYQQDPGMELHLIHYSYGVNSTEKGDLSSESTVSRIRTEHFPLTLESARPSHTSQYLCASSVGTGGNTEAFFGQGTRLTVV.

The count of this clone is one. V and J are TRBV2 and TRBJ1-1; D not resolved. The germline V gene encodes CDR1 SNHLY and CDR2 FYNNEI. The CDR3 runs to 14 residues. Deletions cut 5 bases from V and 3 bases from J, with 13 bases between. Here the CDR3 reads CASSTRTSDTEAFF. The CDR3 region has the DNA TGTGCCAGCAGTACCAGGACTTCGGACACTGAAGCTTTCTTT. The variable domain in full, with the rest retrieved from reference TRBV2 and TRBJ1-1, is EPEVTQTPSHQVTQMGQEVILRCVPISNHLYFYWYRQILGQKVEFLVSFYNNEISEKSEIFDDQFSVERPDGSNFTLKIRSTKLEDSAMYFCASSTRTSDTEAFFGQGTRLTVV.

In this sample, this clone turned up once. The V call is TRBV4-1, the J call TRBJ1-1; tentative D call: TRBD1 (5 bases). This CDR3 has 16 residues. Trimming took 0 bases from V and 0 from J, leaving 11 bases between them. CDR1 is MGHRA, CDR2 YSYEKL, per germline. The CDR3 DNA reads TGCGCCAGCAGCCAAGAGAAAGGGGCAATGAACACTGAAGCTTTCTTT. It specifies CASSQEKGAMNTEAFF.

V is TRBV4-1 and J is TRBJ2-1; D unresolved. There are 12 residues in the CDR3. Per the germline V gene, CDR1 is MGHRA and CDR2 is YSYEKL. Trimming stripped 1 base from V and 10 bases from J, with 8 bases between. DNA for the CDR3: TGCGCCAGCAGCCAAGCGACCGGGGAGCAGTTCTTC. Translating gives CASSQATGEQFF.

The chain is built from TRBV7-9 and TRBJ1-6, with D perhaps matching TRBD1 (6 bases). From germline, CDR1 is SEHNR and CDR2 FQNEAQ (reference sequence). V was cut by 3 bases and J by 14 bases, with 11 bases left in between. The CDR3 runs 12 residues. The DNA for the CDR3 is TGTGCCAGCAGCTTTAGGGGGTTCACCCTCCACTTT. This translates into CASSFRGFTLHF.

This clone has a handful of counts. The chain recombines TRBV5-6 with TRBJ1-2; tentatively, D is TRBD1 (5 bases). The CDR3 loop spans 14 amino acids. Germline CDR1 reads SGHDT; CDR2 reads YYEEEE. The ends were cut back, 2 bases at V and 6 bases at J, with 14 bases in the middle. The CDR3 reads CASSFAPGLNGYTF. For the CDR3, the DNA is TGTGCCAGCAGCTTCGCGCCGGGACTTAATGGCTACACCTTC.

The chain combines TRBV5-6 with TRBJ2-2; D call uncertain. Trimming left V 4 bases short and J 1 base short, with 5 bases between. The germline gives CDR1 SGHDT, CDR2 YYEEEE. This CDR3 contains 13 residues. CDR3 protein: CASSRQNTGELFF. In nucleotides, the CDR3 is TGTGCCAGCAGCCGACAGAACACCGGGGAGCTGTTTTTT.

This clone was recorded a few times. The chain combines TRBV27 with TRBJ2-5; D could derive from TRBD1 or TRBD2 (5 bases each). Germline V gene sequence: CDR1 MNHEY, CDR2 SMNVEV (reference sequence). The CDR3 is made up of 13 amino acids. Trimming pared 6 bases from V and 1 base from J, leaving 9 bases between. The CDR3 here is CASRTGLQETQYF. The DNA of the CDR3 is TGTGCCAGCAGAACGGGGCTCCAAGAGACCCAGTACTTC.